This T cell receptor (beta chain) was identified in a study of blood T cells in healthy people across ages. The CDR3 consists of 16 residues. Trimming at V came to 3 bases and at J to 10 bases, leaving 10 bases not matched to a gene. Germline CDR1 MNHEY, CDR2 SMNVEV (reference sequence). Through a sample-barcoded 5' primer and a J-beta primer mix, a second PCR was run for 7 to 11 cycles. Each CDR3 protein gets one entry after TCRdb re-called the 5' RACE reads with MiXCR. This sample has approximately 1.5 million distinct CDR3 sequences, with approximately 39% found just once. The sequenced sample was blood. The V gene is TRBV27, the J gene TRBJ2-1, with 12 bases aligning to TRBD2. The receptor's source is a woman aged 18-29 years in good health. The CDR3 nucleotides read TGTGCCAGCAGTTTGGGGACTAGCGGGCGGGGCGGGGAGCAGTTCTTC. It encodes CASSLGTSGRGGEQFF.